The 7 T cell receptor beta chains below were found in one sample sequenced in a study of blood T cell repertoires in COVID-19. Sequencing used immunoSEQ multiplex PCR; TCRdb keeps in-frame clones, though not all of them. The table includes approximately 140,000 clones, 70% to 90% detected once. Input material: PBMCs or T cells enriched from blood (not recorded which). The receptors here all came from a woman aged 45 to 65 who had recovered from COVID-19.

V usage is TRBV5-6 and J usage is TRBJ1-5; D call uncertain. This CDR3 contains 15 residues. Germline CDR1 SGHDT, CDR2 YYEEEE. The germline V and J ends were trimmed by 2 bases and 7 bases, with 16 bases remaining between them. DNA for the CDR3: TGTGCCAGCAGCTTTCCGTACGGAACCAGGCAGCCCCAGCATTTT. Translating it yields CASSFPYGTRQPQHF.

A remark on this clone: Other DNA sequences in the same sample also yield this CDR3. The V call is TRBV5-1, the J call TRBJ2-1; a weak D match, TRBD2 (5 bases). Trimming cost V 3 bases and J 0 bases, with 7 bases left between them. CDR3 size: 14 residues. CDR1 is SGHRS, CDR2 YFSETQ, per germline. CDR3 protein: CASSSGSSYNEQFF. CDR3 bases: TGCGCCAGCAGCTCGGGGAGCTCCTACAATGAGCAGTTCTTC. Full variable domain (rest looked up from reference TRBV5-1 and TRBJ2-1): KAGVTQTPRYLIKTRGQQVTLSCSPISGHRSVSWYQQTPGQGLQFLFEYFSETQRNKGNFPGRFSGRQFSNSRSEMNVSTLELGDSALYLCASSSGSSYNEQFFGPGTRLTVL.

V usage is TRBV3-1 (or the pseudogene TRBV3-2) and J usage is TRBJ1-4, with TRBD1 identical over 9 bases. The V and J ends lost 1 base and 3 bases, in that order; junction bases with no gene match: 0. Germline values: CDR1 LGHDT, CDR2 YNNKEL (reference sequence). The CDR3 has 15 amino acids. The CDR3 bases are TGTGCCAGCAGCCAAGGGACAGGGGCTAATGAAAAACTGTTTTTT. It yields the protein CASSQGTGANEKLFF.

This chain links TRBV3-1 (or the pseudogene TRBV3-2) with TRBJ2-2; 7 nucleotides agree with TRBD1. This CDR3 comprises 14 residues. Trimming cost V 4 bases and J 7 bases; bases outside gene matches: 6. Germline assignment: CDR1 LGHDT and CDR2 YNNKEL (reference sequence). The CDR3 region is CASSPQGNGGELFF. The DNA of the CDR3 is TGTGCCAGCAGCCCACAGGGGAATGGCGGGGAGCTGTTTTTT.

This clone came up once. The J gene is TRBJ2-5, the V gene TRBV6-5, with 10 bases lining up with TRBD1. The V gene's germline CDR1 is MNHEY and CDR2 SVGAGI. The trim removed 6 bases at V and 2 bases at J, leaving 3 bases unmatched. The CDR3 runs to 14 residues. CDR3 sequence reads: CASRGDRGQETQYF. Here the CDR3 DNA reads TGTGCCAGCAGAGGGGACAGGGGACAAGAGACCCAGTACTTC.

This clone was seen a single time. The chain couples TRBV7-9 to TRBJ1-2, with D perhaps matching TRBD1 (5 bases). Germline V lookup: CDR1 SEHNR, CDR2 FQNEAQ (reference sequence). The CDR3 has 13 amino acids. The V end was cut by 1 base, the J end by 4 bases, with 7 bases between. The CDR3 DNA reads TGTGCCAGCAGCTTAGACGACAGCTATGGCTACACCTTC. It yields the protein CASSLDDSYGYTF.

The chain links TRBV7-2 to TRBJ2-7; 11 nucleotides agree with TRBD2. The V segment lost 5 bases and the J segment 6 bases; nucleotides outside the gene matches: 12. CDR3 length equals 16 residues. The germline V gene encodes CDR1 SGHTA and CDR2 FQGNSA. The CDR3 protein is CASSPTSGGQPREQYF. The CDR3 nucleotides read TGTGCCAGCAGCCCCACTAGCGGGGGTCAACCTCGCGAGCAGTACTTC. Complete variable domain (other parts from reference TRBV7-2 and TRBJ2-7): GAGVSQSPSNKVTEKGKDVELRCDPISGHTALYWYRQSLGQGLEFLIYFQGNSAPDKSGLPSDRFSAERTGGSVSTLTIQRTQQEDSAVYLCASSPTSGGQPREQYFGPGTRLTVT.